Below, 9 T cell receptor beta chains from the same sample are listed, as sequenced in a study of cytomegalovirus exposure and HLA in healthy donors. Vbeta (60) and Jbeta (13) primers were used in the PCR. Generated by immunoSEQ multiplex PCR, the TCRdb table keeps only in-frame clones and is missing some. The specimen's table records 70,000 or so clones. Sequenced material: PBMCs. The receptors were sampled from a man in his forties or fifties in good health and CMV-seronegative.

The chain has TRBV7-9 and TRBJ2-5, with 7 positions matching TRBD2. J gave up 1 base and V 6 bases, and 8 bases lay outside the gene matches. CDR3 length: 15 amino acids. CDR1 is SEHNR, CDR2 FQNEAQ, per germline (reference sequence). The CDR3 loop reads CASSGGAGTQETQYF. The CDR3 DNA reads as TGTGCCAGCAGTGGGGGAGCGGGGACCCAAGAGACCCAGTACTTC. Combining the CDR3 with reference TRBV7-9 and TRBJ2-5 gives the whole variable domain DTGVSQNPRHKITKRGQNVTFRCDPISEHNRLYWYRQTLGQGPEFLTYFQNEAQLEKSRLLSDRFSAERPKGSFSTLEIQRTEQGDSAMYLCASSGGAGTQETQYFGPGTRLLVL.

This sequence joins TRBV5-6 and TRBJ2-2; D might be TRBD2 (6 bases). This CDR3 region has 13 residues. Germline lookup yields CDR1 SGHDT and CDR2 YYEEEE. The germline V and J ends were trimmed by 4 bases and 4 bases, with 8 bases remaining between them. The chain's CDR3 is CASSAGTTGELFF. CDR3 bases: TGTGCCAGCAGCGCGGGGACCACCGGGGAGCTGTTTTTT.

J is TRBJ2-7 and V is TRBV5-1; 9 bases are shared with TRBD2. This CDR3 has 15 amino acids. Per germline, CDR1 SGHRS and CDR2 YFSETQ. V shed 1 base and J 7 bases; nucleotides not matched to a gene: 9. The CDR3 reads CASSLRLADTGEQYF. CDR3 DNA: TGCGCCAGCAGCTTGAGACTAGCGGACACGGGGGAGCAGTACTTC.

J is TRBJ1-2 and V is TRBV28; D call uncertain. V was pared by 7 bases and J by 4 bases, with 16 bases between. The CDR3 runs 14 residues. Germline-derived CDR1 and CDR2 are MDHEN and SYDVKM. The CDR3 reads CASTYSALSYGYTF. The CDR3 bases are TGTGCCAGCACCTACAGTGCCCTTTCCTATGGCTACACCTTC.

This chain connects TRBV20-1 to TRBJ1-1; 8 nucleotides line up with TRBD1. The CDR3 sequence is 11 residues long. The germline V gene encodes CDR1 DFQATT and CDR2 SNEGSKA (reference sequence). V lost 3 bases and J lost 9; bases outside the gene matches: 3. The CDR3 here is CSARDREKAFF. The CDR3 region has the DNA TGCAGTGCTAGGGACAGGGAGAAAGCTTTCTTT.

The V call is TRBV5-4, the J call TRBJ2-3; D gene ambiguous. Germline V gene sequence: CDR1 SGHNT, CDR2 YYREEE (reference sequence). This CDR3 contains 12 residues. V gave up 5 bases and J gave up 5 bases, with 9 bases separating them. Here the CDR3 reads CASSSPGDTQYF. In DNA, the CDR3 is TGTGCCAGCAGTTCCCCGGGAGATACGCAGTATTTT.

This rearrangement joins TRBV5-8 to TRBJ1-6, with D unclear. Germline CDR1 SGHTS, CDR2 YDEGEE. CDR3 size: 16 residues. V lost 5 bases to trimming and J lost 7 bases, with 19 bases between them. The CDR3 DNA follows: TGTGCCAGCAGTCCATGGGCCAGCCTGGAAAATTCACCCCTCCACTTT. This encodes CASSPWASLENSPLHF.

The chain employs TRBV6-1 and TRBJ2-7; 13 positions match TRBD2. CDR3 length: 13 amino acids. The J segment lost 7 bases and the V segment lost 6 bases, leaving 3 bases of the junction unmatched. Germline lookup yields CDR1 MNHNS and CDR2 SASEGT. CDR3 sequence: CASRTSGRGEQYF. CDR3 DNA: TGTGCCAGCAGAACTAGCGGGAGGGGGGAGCAGTACTTC.

The rearrangement links TRBV30 to TRBJ2-3, with 12 bases fitting TRBD2. CDR1 is GTSNPN and CDR2 is SVGIG in the germline V gene (reference sequence). The CDR3 has 13 residues. J lost 4 bases, V lost 4 bases, and 0 bases had no gene match. The DNA of the CDR3 is TGTGCCTGGACTAGCGGGGGGGCAGATACGCAGTATTTT. Translated: CAWTSGGADTQYF.